This T cell receptor (beta chain) was found in a study of T cells in tumors after PD-1 blockade. Background on the study: Patients had no prior checkpoint blockade, systemic immunosuppressants, or anti-cancer therapy within 4 weeks. A subset received ongoing vismodegib 150 mg daily alongside anti-PD-1 therapy. Mean per blood sample: about 100,000 templates (24,679-257,772), roughly 34,000 unique clonotypes. The study's findings and limits: Some novel exhausted tumor clones appeared in pre-treatment blood, suggesting peripheral recruitment.

With respect to this clone: Its matching antigen is unknown.

The V segment lost 3 bases and the J segment 8 bases; nucleotides outside the gene matches: 10. CDR3 length: 16 amino acids. Per germline, CDR1 SGHDT and CDR2 YYEEEE. Sequencing used immunoSEQ multiplex PCR; TCRdb keeps in-frame clones, though not all of them. The top ten clones hold roughly 25% of a sample with tens of thousands of clones, roughly 78% of them seen once. This clonotype was obtained from a human donor with basal cell carcinoma. The chain couples TRBV5-6 to TRBJ2-1, with 11 bases identical to TRBD2. The sample consisted of PBMCs, taken before anti-PD-1 treatment. CDR3 sequence: CASSSGLAGGLDEQFF. In nucleotides, the CDR3 is TGTGCCAGCAGCTCGGGGCTAGCGGGGGGTTTGGATGAGCAGTTCTTC. The full variable domain, its missing parts supplied by reference TRBV5-6 and TRBJ2-1, is DAGVTQSPTHLIKTRGQQVTLRCSPKSGHDTVSWYQQALGQGPQFIFQYYEEEERQRGNFPDRFSGHQFPNYSSELNVNALLLGDSALYLCASSSGLAGGLDEQFFGPGTRLTVL.